This TCR beta chain was identified during a study of STAT5B mutations in CD4+ large granular lymphocyte leukemia. Study-level information: Among healthy donors, a particular HLA allele went with more CDR3 'QG' motifs. Study-level results: Compared with healthy controls (2/35), patient top clones favored TRBV06 (8/27).

CDR3 length equals 14 residues. With 6 bases removed from V and 2 bases from J, the gap between germline ends came to 14 bases. CDR1 is SGHTA, CDR2 FQGNSA, per germline. Profiled with immunoSEQ multiplex PCR; TCRdb holds only in-frame clones, not every one. The sample shows some 51,000 clones, 84% of them seen only once. This clone appeared a single time. As yet, its antigen is unknown. Controls came from buffy coats of healthy blood donors. The source is a human donor in good health. Sequenced material: CD4+ T cells from blood buffy coats. This chain joins TRBV7-2 and TRBJ2-7; tentative D call: TRBD1 (5 bases). The CDR3 loop is CASRSTVATYEQYF. The CDR3 DNA sequence: TGTGCCAGCAGGTCGACAGTTGCTACCTACGAGCAGTACTTC.